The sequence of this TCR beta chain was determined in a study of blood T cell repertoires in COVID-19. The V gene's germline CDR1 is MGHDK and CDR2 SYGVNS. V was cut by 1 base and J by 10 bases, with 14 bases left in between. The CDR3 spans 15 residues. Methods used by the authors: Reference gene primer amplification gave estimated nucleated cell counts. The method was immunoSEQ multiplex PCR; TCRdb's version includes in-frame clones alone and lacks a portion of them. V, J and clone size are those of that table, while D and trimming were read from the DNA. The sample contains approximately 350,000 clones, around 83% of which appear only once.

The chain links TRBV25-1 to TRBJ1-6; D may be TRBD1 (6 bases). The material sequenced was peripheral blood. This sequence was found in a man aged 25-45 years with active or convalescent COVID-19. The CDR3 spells CASSESWRTDSPLHF. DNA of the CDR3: TGTGCCAGCAGTGAATCATGGAGGACAGACTCACCCCTCCACTTT.